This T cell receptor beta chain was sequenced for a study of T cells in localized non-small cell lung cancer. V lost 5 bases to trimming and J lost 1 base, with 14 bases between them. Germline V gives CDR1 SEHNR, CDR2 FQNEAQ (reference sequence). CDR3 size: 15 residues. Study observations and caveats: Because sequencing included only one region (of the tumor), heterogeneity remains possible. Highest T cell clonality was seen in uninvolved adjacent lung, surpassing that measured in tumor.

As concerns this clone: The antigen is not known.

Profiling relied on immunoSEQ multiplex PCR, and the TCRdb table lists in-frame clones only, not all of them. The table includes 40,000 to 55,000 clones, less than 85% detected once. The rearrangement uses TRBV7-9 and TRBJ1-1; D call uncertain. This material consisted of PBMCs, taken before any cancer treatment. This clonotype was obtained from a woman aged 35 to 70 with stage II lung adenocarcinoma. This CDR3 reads CASSLWGGENTEAFF. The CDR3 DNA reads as TGTGCCAGCAGCCTTTGGGGAGGAGAGAACACTGAAGCTTTCTTT.